This T cell receptor (beta chain) came from a study of spatial heterogeneity in lung cancer (dated by TCRdb to about 2019). Regarding the study in general: More beta-chain than alpha-chain transcripts were consistently detected, likely reflecting higher beta-chain transcript abundance. In non-small cell lung cancer, the study quantitatively compared TCR alpha and beta repertoires across several tumor regions, matched nontumor lung, and blood. The study linked features of the TCR repertoire to counts of nonsynonymous mutations, which were determined by whole-exome sequencing of tumor tissue. In the raw uncorrected reads, each unique combination of TCR and UMI appeared on average more than ten times. At surgery, both alpha and beta chains were TCR-sequenced in over 200 tumor regions, fewer than 80 matched nontumor lung samples and over 50 PBMC samples. Study-wide findings and limitations: Additional single-cell paired TCR alpha and beta sequencing was considered necessary to confirm, at a functional level, the hypothesis that regional TCRs recognize regional mutations. Ubiquitous expanded tumor TCRs showed up in blood more often at tumor resection than at routine follow-up.

The library came from 5' RACE. TCRdb records NextSeq 500 as the sequencer. In the TCR library protocol, a unique molecular identifier was attached to each TCR cDNA molecule so that PCR and sequencing errors could be corrected. The paper's data handling went like this. TCR identification, UMI-based error correction and CDR3 extraction were all carried out with Decombinator tools. TCRs above a frequency of 2 per 1,000, corresponding to the top 1% of the tumor frequency distribution, were defined as expanded. Renyi diversity was computed with the R vegan package after each repertoire had been subsampled 100 times to 5,000 TCRs. To build CDR3 similarity networks, amino acid triplet string-kernel similarity was used, and CDR3s were connected when their pairwise similarity was above 0.82. TCRdb reanalyzed the raw reads on its own, using fastp at Q25 for trimming and MiXCR for clone calling, and kept in-frame beta chains. A single entry per CDR3 protein holds the most common genes and DNA from its merged rows. These V and J calls are TCRdb output, not the study's own analysis. The table for this sample lists about 22,000 distinct CDR3 sequences; more than 5% of them were counted only once. Around a third of the sample is taken by the ten largest.

As encoded in the germline V gene (reference sequence), CDR1 is LGHDT while CDR2 is YNNKEL. The CDR3 measures 14 amino acids from cysteine to phenylalanine. CDR3 DNA only is kept here, 42 bases in frame from base 1. At the junction V is shortened by 2 bases and J by 3 bases, with 10 bases in between. This clonotype was recorded at least ten times. It has no known antigen specificity. Base qualities are missing; no much larger clone stands one base away. Explained via the paper, the time point label denotes: sample taken at primary tumor resection. Donors were over 60 patients with early-stage, untreated non-small cell lung cancer from the lung TRACERx cohort. Without any cell sorting, TCR sequencing was performed on whole RNA extracted either from tumor and nontumor lung tissue or from cryopreserved PBMC samples. A patient was chosen for TCR sequencing only when enough RNA was available from at least two tumor regions.

This sequence originates from a male donor with early-stage non-small cell lung cancer. The chain joins TRBV3-1 to TRBJ1-1; tentative D gene TRBD1, with 6 bases matching. Source: PBMCs, taken at surgery. Read as DNA, the sequence is TGTGCCAGCAGCCAACGGGGGGCGGACACTGAAGCTTTCTTT. This gives the protein CASSQRGADTEAFF.